The 25 T cell receptor beta chains in this list originate from one sample, sequenced in a study of blood T cell repertoires in COVID-19. Method: immunoSEQ multiplex PCR; TCRdb's copy keeps in-frame clones and lacks some. The sample comprises hundreds of thousands of clones, around 90% of which are singletons, and less than 0.95% rests with the top ten. The sample comprised peripheral blood. The receptors come from a man aged 18 to 29 with COVID-19, enrolled during active disease.

The chain combines TRBV18 with TRBJ2-7, with a weak D call TRBD1 (5 bases). V dropped 5 bases and J dropped 13 bases, with 21 bases sitting between them. Germline V gene sequence: CDR1 KGHSH, CDR2 LQKENI. This CDR3 is 13 amino acids long. CDR3 DNA sequence: TGTGCCAGCTCAGTAACAGGCCTGGCGGTTCAATACTTC. Protein product: CASSVTGLAVQYF.

The rearrangement uses TRBV19 and TRBJ2-7; TRBD1 matches 8 bases. The CDR3 sequence is 15 residues long. The junction had 4 bases not matched to a gene; V was cut back by 3 bases and J by 0 bases. The germline V gene encodes CDR1 LNHDA and CDR2 SQIVND (reference sequence). The CDR3 spells CASSIATGASYEQYF. CDR3 coding DNA: TGTGCCAGTAGTATCGCGACAGGGGCCTCCTACGAGCAGTACTTC.

J is TRBJ1-5 and V is TRBV7-6; D perhaps matches TRBD1 (6 bases). The CDR3 runs 13 residues. CDR1 and CDR2 (germline): SGHVS, FNYEAQ. V was cut by 1 base and J by 7 bases, with 8 bases left in between. The CDR3 here is CASSLEGGQPQHF. For the CDR3, the DNA is TGTGCCAGCAGCTTAGAGGGGGGGCAGCCCCAGCATTTT.

Comments on this clone: Distinct nucleotide sequences in the sample also encode this CDR3. The CDR3 protein is CASSALSTDTQYF. CDR3 in DNA: TGTGCCAGCAGCGCGCTAAGCACAGATACGCAGTATTTT. The chain joins TRBV9 to TRBJ2-3; D unclear. Germline V gives CDR1 SGDLS, CDR2 YYNGEE. V was pared by 3 bases and J by 0 bases, with 5 bases between. There are 13 residues in the CDR3.

The table lists this clone with a count of one. The CDR3 loop is CATSRVSGGLLYNEQFF. CDR3 DNA: TGTGCCACCAGCAGAGTTTCAGGGGGGCTACTCTACAATGAGCAGTTCTTC. The rearrangement uses TRBV15 and TRBJ2-1, with TRBD1 as a possible D gene (7 bases). Germline V gene sequence: CDR1 LNHNV, CDR2 YYDKDF (reference sequence). This CDR3 is built from 17 residues. V lost 1 base and J 3 bases, leaving 16 bases between the germline ends.

This clone was observed a handful of times. The chain joins TRBV3-1 (or the pseudogene TRBV3-2) to TRBJ1-1; possible D gene TRBD1, 6 bases. Trimming removed 4 bases from V and 10 bases from J, with 10 bases in between. CDR1 and CDR2 (germline): LGHDT, YNNKEL (reference sequence). This CDR3 spans 11 amino acids. The CDR3 here is CASSLQGLAFF. The DNA for the CDR3 is TGTGCCAGCAGCCTGCAGGGGCTAGCTTTCTTT.

V usage is TRBV28 and J usage is TRBJ1-1; no firm D call. Per the germline V gene, CDR1 is MDHEN and CDR2 is SYDVKM. The CDR3 runs to 12 residues. V lost 5 bases, J lost 0 bases, and 4 bases lay in between. The CDR3 here is CASSPVNTEAFF. CDR3 DNA: TGTGCCAGCAGTCCAGTGAACACTGAAGCTTTCTTT.

This sequence joins TRBV29-1 and TRBJ1-1; D not certain. Germline CDR1 SQVTM, CDR2 ANQGSEA. The CDR3 totals 12 residues. Between the trimmed V and J ends, which lost 3 bases and 11 bases, there was a span of 16 bases. The CDR3 here is CSVETPRLGAFF. The CDR3 DNA reads TGCAGCGTTGAGACACCTCGCCTTGGGGCTTTCTTT. Filled out from reference TRBV29-1 and TRBJ1-1, the complete variable domain reads SAVISQKPSRDICQRGTSLTIQCQVDSQVTMMFWYRQQPGQSLTLIATANQGSEATYESGFVIDKFPISRPNLTFSTLTVSNMSPEDSSIYLCSVETPRLGAFFGQGTRLTVV.

This sequence joins TRBV7-6 and TRBJ1-2, with D possibly TRBD1 on 6 matching bases. V was trimmed by 0 bases and J by 8 bases, leaving 10 bases between them. There are 13 residues in the CDR3. In germline, CDR1 is SGHVS, CDR2 FNYEAQ. The CDR3 loop reads CASSLATGSGYTF. The CDR3, as DNA: TGTGCCAGCAGCTTAGCGACAGGATCAGGCTACACCTTC.

This sequence joins TRBV19 and TRBJ1-1; D might be TRBD1 (6 bases). The CDR3 covers 13 residues. The V end lost 4 bases, the J end lost 4 bases, and 10 bases lay between the germline ends. CDR1 and CDR2 from the germline V gene are LNHDA and SQIVND (reference sequence). CDR3 amino acids: CASSKGERTEAFF. CDR3 bases: TGTGCCAGTAGTAAGGGGGAACGCACTGAAGCTTTCTTT.

J is TRBJ1-3 and V is TRBV18; 7 nucleotides agree with TRBD1. The germline V gene has CDR1 KGHSH and CDR2 LQKENI. The V and J ends lost 0 bases and 4 bases, in that order; junction bases with no gene match: 9. This CDR3 has 17 residues. CDR3 protein: CASSPPIEGADGNTIYF. The CDR3 DNA reads as TGTGCCAGCTCACCACCAATAGAGGGGGCCGACGGAAACACCATATATTTT.

The chain combines TRBV30 with TRBJ2-2; the D gene is possibly TRBD2 (5 bases). The CDR3 extends over 13 amino acids. V lost 3 bases, J lost 6 bases, and 11 bases lay in between. Per the germline V gene, CDR1 is GTSNPN and CDR2 is SVGIG (reference sequence). CDR3 residues: CAWSRRGAGELFF. CDR3 nucleotide sequence: TGTGCCTGGAGCCGACGGGGAGCCGGGGAGCTGTTTTTT.

This clone was seen only once. The CDR3 here is CASRPGQTTYEQYF. The CDR3, as DNA: TGTGCCAGCAGACCGGGACAGACTACCTACGAGCAGTACTTC. The rearrangement joins TRBV27 to TRBJ2-7; the match to TRBD1 covers 7 bases. Germline V gene sequence: CDR1 MNHEY, CDR2 SMNVEV (reference sequence). The CDR3 has 14 amino acids. Trimming at V came to 6 bases and at J to 2 bases, leaving 7 bases not matched to a gene.

The rearrangement uses TRBV12-2 and TRBJ1-2; the table calls TRBD1, which could not be checked here. TRBV12-2 is a pseudogene. The CDR3 has 18 residues. CDR3 sequence: CASRLTRQGLRSANKNTF. The CDR3 DNA is TGTGCAAGTCGCTTAACTAGACAGGGGTTGCGTTCAGCGAACAAAAACACCTTC.

The genes are TRBV25-1 and TRBJ2-7; 11 bases match TRBD1. Trimming removed 6 bases from V and 5 bases from J; junction bases left unmatched: 3. The CDR3 consists of 13 residues. Germline values: CDR1 MGHDK, CDR2 SYGVNS. The CDR3 loop reads CASRGQGGNEQYF. The CDR3 DNA is TGTGCCAGCAGGGGACAGGGGGGTAACGAGCAGTACTTC.

In its sample, this clone was seen a few times. The chain combines TRBV7-2 with TRBJ1-2; D gene ambiguous. The CDR3 extends over 13 amino acids. The V end lost 4 bases, the J end lost 1 base, and 7 bases lay between the germline ends. CDR1 is SGHTA and CDR2 is FQGNSA in the germline V gene. The CDR3, as DNA: TGTGCCAGCAGCTCACAGATTAACTATGGCTACACCTTC. Amino acids: CASSSQINYGYTF.

This clone has a single count. The genes are TRBV7-3 and TRBJ2-6; possibly TRBD1 for D (5 bases). V gave up 1 base and J gave up 3 bases, with 16 bases separating them. CDR1 is SGHTA, CDR2 FQGTGA, per germline. This CDR3 has 18 amino acids. CDR3 coding DNA: TGTGCCAGCAGCTTAAGGCCCAGGGCAATTGGTGGGGCCAACGTCCTGACTTTC. Protein: CASSLRPRAIGGANVLTF. The full variable domain, with the rest looked up from reference TRBV7-3 and TRBJ2-6, is GAGVSQTPSNKVTEKGKYVELRCDPISGHTALYWYRQSLGQGPEFLIYFQGTGAADDSGLPNDRFFAVRPEGSVSTLKIQRTERGDSAVYLCASSLRPRAIGGANVLTFGAGSRLTVL.

V usage is TRBV6-1 and J usage is TRBJ2-2; 12 bases align to TRBD2. CDR1 and CDR2 (germline): MNHNS, SASEGT. The CDR3 has 15 residues. The V and J ends lost 2 bases and 5 bases, in that order; junction bases with no gene match: 0. CDR3 in DNA: TGTGCCAGCAGTGAACTAGCGGGAGGGACCGGGGAGCTGTTTTTT. Protein sequence: CASSELAGGTGELFF.

V usage is TRBV7-9 and J usage is TRBJ2-5, with 8 positions matching TRBD1. The germline V gene has CDR1 SEHNR and CDR2 FQNEAQ (reference sequence). CDR3 length: 14 amino acids. The V and J ends lost 5 bases and 5 bases, in that order; junction bases with no gene match: 7. CDR3 residues: CASSRDRGGETQYF. For the CDR3, the DNA is TGTGCCAGCAGCCGCGACAGGGGTGGGGAGACCCAGTACTTC.

In nucleotides, the CDR3 is TGTGCCAGCACAGGGGGCTTCGGCACTGAAGCTTTCTTT. Protein: CASTGGFGTEAFF. V and J are TRBV6-5 and TRBJ1-1; 8 positions match TRBD1. Trimming took 7 bases from V and 4 from J; bases not matched to a gene: 5. This CDR3 has 13 amino acids. Germline CDR1 reads MNHEY; CDR2 reads SVGAGI.

This clone appeared a few times. The chain recombines TRBV24-1 with TRBJ2-2; D call uncertain. Germline V gene sequence: CDR1 KGHDR, CDR2 SFDVKD. CDR3 length: 13 residues. V was clipped by 5 bases and J by 0 bases, with 3 bases between them. The CDR3 DNA is TGTGCCACCAGTGCGTCGAACACCGGGGAGCTGTTTTTT. Protein product: CATSASNTGELFF.

The V and J genes are TRBV7-2 and TRBJ2-3, with a weak D call TRBD2 (6 bases). CDR1 and CDR2 from the germline V gene are SGHTA and FQGNSA. CDR3 length: 16 residues. Trimming pared 4 bases from V and 6 bases from J, leaving 20 bases between. CDR3 in DNA: TGTGCCAGCAGCTATAGCGGAACCCCCTTTGGGGATACGCAGTATTTT. As protein: CASSYSGTPFGDTQYF. Full variable domain (outside the CDR3, taken from reference TRBV7-2 and TRBJ2-3): GAGVSQSPSNKVTEKGKDVELRCDPISGHTALYWYRQSLGQGLEFLIYFQGNSAPDKSGLPSDRFSAERTGGSVSTLTIQRTQQEDSAVYLCASSYSGTPFGDTQYFGPGTRLTVL.

The chain employs TRBV2 and TRBJ1-4; D not resolved. Between the trimmed V and J ends, which lost 5 bases and 3 bases, there was a span of 10 bases. Germline-derived CDR1 and CDR2 are SNHLY and FYNNEI. This CDR3 is built from 14 residues. The CDR3 DNA sequence: TGTGCCAGCAGTAGCGGAGAAGCTAATGAAAAACTGTTTTTT. Protein: CASSSGEANEKLFF.

V usage is TRBV6-4 and J usage is TRBJ1-1; D is unresolved. V lost 6 bases, J lost 12 bases, and 23 bases lay in between. Germline values: CDR1 MRHNA, CDR2 SNTAGT. The CDR3 runs 14 residues. CDR3 nucleotide sequence: TGTGCCAGCAGGGACCCAGGTCCCCCCAGGATAACTTTCTTT. It codes for CASRDPGPPRITFF.

This clone appeared a single time. The sample holds other DNA sequences that translate to the same CDR3. The chain employs TRBV7-9 and TRBJ2-2; 10 bases fit TRBD1. V lost 5 bases to trimming and J lost 6 bases; unmatched junction nucleotides: 3. This CDR3 has 14 residues. Germline V CDR1 and CDR2: SEHNR, FQNEAQ (reference sequence). CDR3 loop: CASSPGQGAGELFF. The CDR3 bases are TGTGCCAGCAGCCCCGGACAGGGGGCCGGGGAGCTGTTTTTT.